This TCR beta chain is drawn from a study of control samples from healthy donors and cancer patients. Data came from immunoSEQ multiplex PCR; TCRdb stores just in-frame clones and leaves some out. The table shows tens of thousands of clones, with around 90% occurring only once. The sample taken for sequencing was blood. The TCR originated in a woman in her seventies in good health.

CDR3 amino acids: CASGDSPSYEQYF. As DNA, the CDR3 is TGCGCCAGCGGGGACAGTCCCTCCTACGAGCAGTACTTC. This rearrangement joins TRBV5-1 to TRBJ2-7; 7 bases fit TRBD1. V lost 7 bases, J lost 0 bases, and 4 bases stayed unmatched. The CDR3 spans 13 residues. Germline V gene sequence: CDR1 SGHRS, CDR2 YFSETQ.